Given below is one T cell receptor beta chain in context. This entry belongs to a study of T cell changes during pregnancy in multiple sclerosis. Looked up from germline, CDR1 is SGHTA and CDR2 is FQGNSA. The V end was cut by 2 bases, the J end by 4 bases, with 7 bases between. The length of the CDR3 is 13 residues. Only in-frame clones appear in the TCRdb table, and some are missing; sequencing was by immunoSEQ multiplex PCR. The data show 40,000 to 55,000 clones, roughly 90% seen once. V usage is TRBV7-2 and J usage is TRBJ2-3; TRBD2 is a possible D gene (6 bases). This TCR came from a female donor in good health, enrolled as a control in a pregnancy study. Sequencing used peripheral blood, obtained in the second trimester of pregnancy. CDR3 sequence (DNA): TGTGCCAGCAGCTTACAGCGGGCAGATACGCAGTATTTT. Amino acids: CASSLQRADTQYF.